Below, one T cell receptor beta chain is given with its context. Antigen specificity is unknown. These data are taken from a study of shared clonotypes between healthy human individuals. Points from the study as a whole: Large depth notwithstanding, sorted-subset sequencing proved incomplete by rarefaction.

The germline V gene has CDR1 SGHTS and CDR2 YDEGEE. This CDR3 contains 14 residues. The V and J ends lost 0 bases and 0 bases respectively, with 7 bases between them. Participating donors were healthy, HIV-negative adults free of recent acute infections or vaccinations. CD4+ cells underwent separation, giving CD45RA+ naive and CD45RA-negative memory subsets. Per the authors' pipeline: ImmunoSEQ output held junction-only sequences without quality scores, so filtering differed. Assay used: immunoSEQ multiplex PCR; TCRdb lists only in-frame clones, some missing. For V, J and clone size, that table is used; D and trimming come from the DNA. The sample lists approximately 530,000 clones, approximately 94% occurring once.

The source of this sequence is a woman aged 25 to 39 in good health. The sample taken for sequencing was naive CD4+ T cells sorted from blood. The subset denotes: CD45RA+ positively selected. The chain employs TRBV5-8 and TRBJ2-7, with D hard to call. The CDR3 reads CASSLGGVSYEQYF. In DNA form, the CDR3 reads TGTGCCAGCAGCTTGGGTGGCGTCTCCTACGAGCAGTACTTC.